This TCR beta chain derives from a study of T cell changes during pregnancy in multiple sclerosis (dated by TCRdb to the late 2010s). Some background on the complete study: In women with multiple sclerosis, the researchers looked at how the T cell repertoire shifted as pregnancy progressed.

As regards this clone: Its binding antigen is unknown. Qualities for individual bases were not recorded, and no much larger clone is one base off.

The library relied on the immunoSEQ multiplex PCR assay. Not all clones reach the TCRdb copy of this immuneACCESS table, which keeps in-frame sequences only. Checked studies attribute under half of the gap to unresolved V genes and leave the rest unexplained. Counted in this sample were approximately 88,000 clones; around 93% of them appeared once. About 2% of the sample belongs to the ten largest clones. The sequence was obtained from a female donor with multiple sclerosis, enrolled in a pregnancy study. Sequencing was performed on peripheral blood, taken in the third trimester of pregnancy.

The DNA reads as follows: TGTGCCAGCAGCCACCGGGGGGCGGAAATCTATGGCTACACCTTC. This gives the protein CASSHRGAEIYGYTF. The rearranged segments are TRBV25-1 and TRBJ1-2; TRBD1 is a weak D gene call, 6 bases matching. The CDR3 holds 15 amino acids from the cysteine to the phenylalanine. Just CDR3 DNA is preserved here, 45 bases in frame from base 1. The germline V gene yields MGHDK for CDR1 and SYGVNS for CDR2. Relative to germline, V is 6 bases shorter and J is 4 bases shorter, with 18 bases between their ends.